This TCR beta chain derives from a study of graft-versus-host responses after intestinal transplantation. The CDR3 consists of 16 residues. CDR1 is SGHRS and CDR2 is YFSETQ in the germline V gene. V shed 1 base, J shed 4 bases, and the junction held 8 bases outside the gene matches. Here immunoSEQ multiplex PCR was the method, and the copy in TCRdb shows in-frame clones only, minus some. This table holds roughly 64,000 clones, approximately 90% found once. This clone has only a few counts. Antigen unknown. This TCR was sampled from a human donor who was the organ donor for an intestinal transplant. The chain has TRBV5-1 and TRBJ2-1, with 7 bases that match TRBD1. The sample consisted of unstimulated CD8+ T cells sorted from spleen or lymph node cells, taken before transplant. In nucleotides, the CDR3 is TGCGCCAGCAGCTTGTTGGTCCAGGGGGATTACAATGAGCAGTTCTTC. Its translation: CASSLLVQGDYNEQFF.